This passage covers 12 T cell receptor beta chains from one sample sequenced in a study of cytomegalovirus exposure and HLA in healthy donors (dated 2017 in TCRdb). The protocol used for the library was the immunoSEQ multiplex PCR assay. For the multiplex PCR, a mixture combining 60 forward primers for TCR Vbeta segments and 13 reverse primers for TCR Jbeta segments was used. TCRdb took over this immuneACCESS table, retaining in-frame rearrangements with V and J assigned. Such tables are incomplete; in checked studies, under half of the missing clones stem from an unresolved V gene, and the remainder is unexplained. The sample table records some 200,000 clones; approximately 70% of these occur just once. The ten largest account for 2.6% of the sample. The specimen was PBMCs. These receptors were collected from a man in his forties in good health and CMV-seropositive.

This chain connects TRBV7-2 to TRBJ1-1; the match to TRBD1 covers 7 bases. J was trimmed by 1 base and V by 7 bases; bases with no gene match: 9. The CDR3 extends over 15 amino acids. Per the germline V gene, CDR1 is SGHTA and CDR2 is FQGNSA. In nucleotides, the CDR3 is TGTGCCAGCACCCCCTGGGGGACAGCGAACACTGAAGCTTTCTTT. Translating it yields CASTPWGTANTEAFF.

The chain couples TRBV7-3 to TRBJ2-2; 7 nucleotides match TRBD1. V trimming: 5 bases; J trimming: 4 bases; junction bases outside the gene matches: 4. CDR3 length equals 14 residues. Looked up from germline, CDR1 is SGHTA and CDR2 is FQGTGA. CDR3 protein: CASSKNRGTGELFF. The CDR3 bases are TGTGCCAGCAGCAAAAACAGGGGCACCGGGGAGCTGTTTTTT. Full variable domain (outside the CDR3, taken from reference TRBV7-3 and TRBJ2-2): GAGVSQTPSNKVTEKGKYVELRCDPISGHTALYWYRQSLGQGPEFLIYFQGTGAADDSGLPNDRFFAVRPEGSVSTLKIQRTERGDSAVYLCASSKNRGTGELFFGEGSRLTVL.

The chain joins TRBV7-2 to TRBJ1-6, with 8 bases lining up with TRBD1. CDR1 is SGHTA and CDR2 is FQGNSA in the germline V gene. The CDR3 runs 15 residues. The ends lost 5 bases at V and 6 bases at J; junction bases unmatched: 6. CDR3 DNA: TGTGCCAGCAGCCTTCCGGGACAGGCTAATTCACCCCTCCACTTT. It encodes CASSLPGQANSPLHF.

The chain has TRBV5-6 and TRBJ2-7; 7 bases map to TRBD1. CDR3 length: 15 amino acids. The germline CDR1 and CDR2 sequences are SGHDT and YYEEEE. J lost 3 bases, V lost 4 bases, and 10 bases had no gene match. CDR3 sequence reads: CASSPGGKVVYEQYF. The CDR3 DNA is TGTGCCAGCAGCCCAGGGGGAAAAGTGGTCTACGAGCAGTACTTC.

The chain is built from TRBV7-9 and TRBJ2-2, with TRBD2 matching over 9 bases. The CDR3 consists of 15 residues. Germline CDR1 and CDR2: SEHNR and FQNEAQ (reference sequence). Trimming took 4 bases from V and 7 from J; bases not matched to a gene: 7. CDR3 nucleotide sequence: TGTGCCAGCAGCTCGTCGGGACTAGCTGGCGGGGAGCTGTTTTTT. Amino acids: CASSSSGLAGGELFF. The variable domain in full, with the rest retrieved from reference TRBV7-9 and TRBJ2-2, is DTGVSQNPRHKITKRGQNVTFRCDPISEHNRLYWYRQTLGQGPEFLTYFQNEAQLEKSRLLSDRFSAERPKGSFSTLEIQRTEQGDSAMYLCASSSSGLAGGELFFGEGSRLTVL.

V is TRBV6-6 and J is TRBJ2-5; D ambiguous. The germline V gene has CDR1 MNHNY and CDR2 SVGAGI (reference sequence). This CDR3 contains 12 residues. Trimming removed 5 bases at V and 5 bases at J, with 9 bases between. CDR3 region: CASSPTRETQYF. In nucleotides, the CDR3 is TGTGCCAGCAGTCCCACCCGGGAGACCCAGTACTTC.

The chain couples TRBV4-1 to TRBJ1-2; D gene ambiguous. V was trimmed by 4 bases and J by 8 bases, leaving 14 bases between them. The CDR3 extends over 13 amino acids. In germline, CDR1 is MGHRA, CDR2 YSYEKL. In DNA form, the CDR3 reads TGCGCCAGCAGCCGAGTCGGGATAGGAGGCTACACCTTC. Its protein is CASSRVGIGGYTF.

The CDR3 region is CASREGLAGLSSYNEQFF. The CDR3 bases are TGTGCGTCGCGGGAGGGACTAGCGGGGCTGAGCTCCTACAATGAGCAGTTCTTC. The gene calls are TRBV5-6 and TRBJ2-1; 13 bases are shared with TRBD2. Germline V CDR1 and CDR2: SGHDT, YYEEEE. There are 18 residues in the CDR3.

This chain's CDR3 is CASSEGQGWRYGYTF. As DNA, the CDR3 is TGTGCCAGCAGTGAAGGACAGGGGTGGAGGTATGGCTACACCTTC. The rearrangement joins TRBV2 to TRBJ1-2; 8 bases fit TRBD1. Germline CDR1 reads SNHLY; CDR2 reads FYNNEI. V was clipped by 1 base and J by 5 bases; unmatched bases: 6. The CDR3 runs 15 residues.

This clone has a single count. This chain links TRBV19 with TRBJ2-3; 11 bases line up with TRBD2. Trimming cost V 5 bases and J 2 bases; bases outside gene matches: 6. Germline-derived CDR1 and CDR2 are LNHDA and SQIVND (reference sequence). The length of the CDR3 is 16 residues. CDR3 sequence: CASSPLAGGTTDTQYF. DNA of the CDR3: TGTGCCAGTAGTCCCCTAGCGGGGGGTACCACAGATACGCAGTATTTT.

V gene TRBV9 combines with J gene TRBJ1-4; 9 bases map to TRBD1. Looked up from germline, CDR1 is SGDLS and CDR2 is YYNGEE. J was trimmed by 4 bases and V by 3 bases; bases with no gene match: 4. The CDR3 runs 15 residues. CDR3 nucleotides: TGTGCCAGCAGCGGCCCGGGACAGGGTAATGAAAAACTGTTTTTT. Its translation: CASSGPGQGNEKLFF.

The V call is TRBV7-9, the J call TRBJ1-5; maybe TRBD1 (5 bases). V lost 4 bases and J lost 7, with 8 bases in between. Germline CDR1 reads SEHNR; CDR2 reads FQNEAQ (reference sequence). The CDR3 runs 12 residues. DNA of the CDR3: TGTGCCAGCAGCTGGGGCGAACAGCCCCAGCATTTT. This gives the protein CASSWGEQPQHF.